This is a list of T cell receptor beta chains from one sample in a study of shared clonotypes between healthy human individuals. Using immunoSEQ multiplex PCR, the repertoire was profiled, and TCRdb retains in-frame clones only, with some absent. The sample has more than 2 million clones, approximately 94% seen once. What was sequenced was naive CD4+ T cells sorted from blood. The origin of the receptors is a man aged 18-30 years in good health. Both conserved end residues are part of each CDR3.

CASSFGGRVEETQYF,TRBJ2-5,15,TRBV27
CASSSPTGTGSYNEQFF,TRBJ2-1,17,TRBV18
CAVGPGNGNGELFF,TRBJ2-2,14,TRBV30
CASTGTANYEQYF,TRBJ2-7,13,TRBV7-2
CSVEGVSGRLAQIYEQYF,TRBJ2-7,18,TRBV29-1
CASSPQGGATYNEQFF,TRBJ2-1,16,TRBV18
CASSLGVGSGANVLTF,TRBJ2-6,16,TRBV5-1
CASSVLAGVHQQFF,TRBJ2-1,14,TRBV9
CASSRDPLRAYEQYF,TRBJ2-7,15,TRBV6-5
CASSSPEGHTSHEQFF,TRBJ2-1,16,TRBV7-9
CASSRALSRGTSLSSGNTIYF,TRBJ1-3,21,TRBV4-1
CASRPTLGSSYEQYF,TRBJ2-7,15,TRBV6-5
CASSVGPGNTGELFF,TRBJ2-2,15,TRBV9
CSAYYGDYGYTF,TRBJ1-2,12,TRBV29-1
CASSLGRVHTGELFF,TRBJ2-2,15,TRBV5-1
CATSEGPDTEAFF,TRBJ1-1,13,TRBV10-3
CASSKLKGFGNQPQHF,TRBJ1-5,16,TRBV28
CASSEGLAGGADTQYF,TRBJ2-3,16,TRBV5-1
CAWSVPGGAKSDTQYF,TRBJ2-3,16,TRBV30
CASSLAPGTGVGQPQHF,TRBJ1-5,17,TRBV7-2
CASSLPLKTGGLSTPLHF,TRBJ1-6,18,TRBV27
CASSLGLAGPQETQYF,TRBJ2-5,16,TRBV5-4
CSGTSGGATGELFF,TRBJ2-2,14,TRBV29-1
CASSSSSGPNTEAFF,TRBJ1-1,15,TRBV11-3
CASSQVLLAGGSNTGELFF,TRBJ2-2,19,TRBV4-1
CASSDRTAFSGNTIYF,TRBJ1-3,16,TRBV2
CASSPGSGANVLTF,TRBJ2-6,14,TRBV19
CAIRGWEGGTEQFF,TRBJ2-1,14,TRBV10-3
CASSLRQGEGETQYF,TRBJ2-5,15,TRBV5-1
CASSEQSPGELFF,TRBJ2-2,13,TRBV7-2
CASRPAGGSGNTIYF,TRBJ1-3,15,TRBV27
CASSDGGRGIGELFF,TRBJ2-2,15,TRBV28
CASSQDEGEQFF,TRBJ2-1,12,TRBV4-3
CASARGSGYGYTF,TRBJ1-2,13,TRBV6-6
CASSLASDKASYEQYF,TRBJ2-7,16,TRBV5-1
CASSESRGGLYEQYF,TRBJ2-7,15,TRBV10-1
CASSLGRTSGHNEQFF,TRBJ2-1,16,TRBV7-2